This TCR beta chain was recovered during a study of T cell repertoires in cytomegalovirus infection. CDR3 length equals 17 residues. Germline CDR1 and CDR2: SGHVS and FQNEAQ. TCRdb re-called the reads with MiXCR, one entry per CDR3 protein. This sample yields hundreds of thousands of distinct CDR3 sequences, of which less than 25% are seen a single time; approximately 8% belongs to the top ten. This clonotype was observed many times. At one end, the junction sequence differs from germline, possibly due to a read error. The rearrangement uses TRBV7-8 and TRBJ2-5; TRBD1 aligns across 7 bases. Sequencing was carried out using CD8+ T cells from PBMCs. The TCR was taken from a human donor in good health (CMV status not recorded). Some clones in this sample may be carry-over from other donors' samples. This CDR3 reads CASIPLDRPIFQQTQYF. The CDR3 DNA reads TGTGCCAGCATCCCCTTGGACAGGCCGATCTTCCAACAGACCCAGTACTTC.